The 31 T cell receptor beta chains given below trace back to one sample, sequenced in a study of read filtering for tumor transcriptome and immune sequencing. The library was built from about 370 ng RNA with molecular barcoded adaptors for alpha/delta and beta/gamma chains. TCRdb used MiXCR to reprocess the reads, holding one entry per CDR3 protein. This sample has 85,000 to 100,000 distinct CDR3 sequences, with under 25% found just once. The sequencing sample was made of a population of CD138-negative cells sorted from bone marrow. Source of these receptors: a donor at least 40 years old with multiple myeloma.

A remark on this clonotype: This clone may be a read error of a much larger clone one base away. The J gene is TRBJ1-1, the V gene TRBV25-1; D is ambiguous. The CDR3 is 13 amino acids. Germline V CDR1 and CDR2: MGHDK, SYGVNS. The CDR3 loop reads CASRAYMNTEASF. The DNA for the CDR3 is TGTGCCAGCAGGGCCTACATGAACACTGAAGCTTCCTTT.

This chain joins TRBV20-1 and TRBJ1-5, with 7 bases that match TRBD1. The CDR3 consists of 12 residues. Germline values: CDR1 DFQATT, CDR2 SNEGSKA (reference sequence). Trimming took 5 bases from V and 6 from J; bases not matched to a gene: 4. CDR3 sequence: CSARGTAQPQHF. DNA for the CDR3: TGCAGTGCTCGCGGGACAGCTCAGCCCCAGCATTTT.

As regards this clonotype: Being one base from a much bigger clone, this may be a read error. The CDR3 sequence is CATSILRGDHLGSTGTQYF. CDR3 in DNA: TGTGCCACCAGTATACTTCGGGGGGACCACCTCGGAAGCACAGGTACGCAGTATTTT. The J gene is TRBJ2-3, the V gene TRBV24-1; 7 nucleotides match TRBD2. Germline CDR1 KGHDR, CDR2 SFDVKD. The CDR3 extends over 19 amino acids.

There are many counts of this clonotype. The V and J genes are TRBV3-1 and TRBJ2-3, with D maybe TRBD2 (6 bases). V was trimmed by 0 bases and J by 1 base, leaving 11 bases between them. This CDR3 comprises 16 residues. The germline V gene has CDR1 LGHDT and CDR2 YNNKEL (reference sequence). CDR3: CASSQEGGVGTDTQYF. For the CDR3, the DNA is TGTGCCAGCAGCCAAGAAGGAGGGGTGGGCACAGATACGCAGTATTTT.

The chain links TRBV20-1 to TRBJ1-5, with D unresolved. The CDR3 runs to 12 residues. Germline values: CDR1 DFQATT, CDR2 SNEGSKA (reference sequence). The V end was cut by 2 bases, the J end by 3 bases, with 5 bases between. CDR3 in DNA: TGCAGTGCTAGATTTCCCAATCAGCCCCAGCATTTT. Protein: CSARFPNQPQHF.

This clonotype was seen repeatedly, ten times or more. The rearrangement joins TRBV5-1 to TRBJ2-7; D call uncertain. Trimming cost V 2 bases and J 0 bases, with 6 bases left between them. This CDR3 comprises 13 residues. From germline, CDR1 is SGHRS and CDR2 YFSETQ. The CDR3 nucleotides are TGCGCCAGCAGCTTACCGGACTCCTACGAGCAGTACTTC. It specifies CASSLPDSYEQYF.

This clonotype occurred many times. The rearrangement links TRBV7-8 to TRBJ1-2; 8 positions agree with TRBD1. J lost 6 bases, V lost 1 base, and 4 bases had no gene match. Germline loops: CDR1 SGHVS, CDR2 FQNEAQ. CDR3 length: 14 amino acids. As DNA, the CDR3 is TGTGCCAGCAGCTTAGTTAGGACAGGGAATGGCTACACCTTC. Encoded protein: CASSLVRTGNGYTF. Supplemented by reference TRBV7-8 and TRBJ1-2, the full variable domain reads GAGVSQSPRYKVAKRGQDVALRCDPISGHVSLFWYQQALGQGPEFLTYFQNEAQLDKSGLPSDRFFAERPEGSVSTLKIQRTQQEDSAVYLCASSLVRTGNGYTFGSGTRLTVV.

J is TRBJ2-1 and V is TRBV19; no clear D. The germline V and J ends were trimmed by 5 bases and 8 bases, with 10 bases remaining between them. Germline V gene lookup returns CDR1 LNHDA and CDR2 SQIVND (reference sequence). The CDR3 totals 12 residues. CDR3: CASSLYSDEQFF. In DNA form, the CDR3 reads TGTGCCAGTAGTCTATATAGTGATGAGCAGTTCTTC.

The chain combines TRBV4-2 with TRBJ2-3; tentatively, D is TRBD1 or TRBD2 (5 bases each). Germline CDR1 LGHNA, CDR2 YNFKEQ. Trimming pared 4 bases from V and 0 bases from J, leaving 23 bases between. The CDR3 length is 19 residues. This CDR3 reads CASSRMTGRRGRSTDTQYF. The CDR3, as DNA: TGTGCCAGCAGCCGAATGACTGGTCGACGGGGCCGTAGCACAGATACGCAGTATTTT.

This clonotype was seen more than once but under ten times. The rearrangement uses TRBV7-8 and TRBJ1-1; 9 nucleotides line up with TRBD1. Germline V CDR1 and CDR2: SGHVS, FQNEAQ. The CDR3 has 15 amino acids. V dropped 2 bases and J dropped 4; count of bases not matched to a gene: 5. Here the CDR3 DNA reads TGTGCCAGCAGCTTATACGACAGGGGGAGCACTGAAGCTTTCTTT. Amino acids: CASSLYDRGSTEAFF.

This clonotype came up many times. In DNA form, the CDR3 reads TGTGCCAGCAGAATCCTACAGGGCTCGAACACCGGGGAGCTGTTTTTT. Translating it yields CASRILQGSNTGELFF. This chain links TRBV6-1 with TRBJ2-2; D is perhaps TRBD1 (6 bases). This CDR3 has 16 residues. Germline values: CDR1 MNHNS, CDR2 SASEGT. V was shortened by 6 bases and J by 0 bases, with 14 bases between the two germline ends.

In its sample, this clonotype was seen many times. This chain joins TRBV18 and TRBJ1-4; 9 bases fit TRBD1. The CDR3 spans 13 residues. Germline V lookup: CDR1 KGHSH, CDR2 LQKENI. The junction had 1 base not matched to a gene; V was cut back by 3 bases and J by 8 bases. The CDR3 reads CASSPGTGEKLFF. The DNA for the CDR3 is TGTGCCAGCTCACCTGGGACAGGGGAAAAACTGTTTTTT.

This chain connects TRBV19 to TRBJ1-4; 9 bases line up with TRBD1. V shed 1 base, J shed 6 bases, and the junction held 3 bases outside the gene matches. The CDR3 contains 15 residues. From germline, CDR1 is LNHDA and CDR2 SQIVND (reference sequence). The CDR3 bases are TGTGCCAGTAGTATAGCTGGGACAGGGTATGAAAAACTGTTTTTT. Residues: CASSIAGTGYEKLFF. Variable domain in full (rest from reference TRBV19 and TRBJ1-4): DGGITQSPKYLFRKEGQNVTLSCEQNLNHDAMYWYRQDPGQGLRLIYYSQIVNDFQKGDIAEGYSVSREKKESFPLTVTSAQKNPTAFYLCASSIAGTGYEKLFFGSGTQLSVL.

Note on this clonotype: A read error is likely here: a far larger clone is one base away. This chain's CDR3 is CASSRATGGTYEQYF. CDR3 nucleotides: TGTGCCAGCAGCCGTGCGACAGGGGGGACCTACGAGCAGTACTTC. The chain joins TRBV2 to TRBJ2-7, with 9 bases lining up with TRBD1. V was clipped by 6 bases and J by 2 bases; unmatched bases: 8. The CDR3 is made up of 15 amino acids. Germline V lookup: CDR1 SNHLY, CDR2 FYNNEI.

Ten or more counts support this clonotype. V and J are TRBV5-1 and TRBJ2-5; TRBD1 matches at 10 bases. J was trimmed by 4 bases and V by 0 bases; bases with no gene match: 12. The germline gives CDR1 SGHRS, CDR2 YFSETQ. The CDR3 sequence is 18 residues long. CDR3 residues: CASSLAGQGVLLRETQYF. CDR3 DNA sequence: TGCGCCAGCAGCTTGGCAGGACAGGGGGTACTCTTAAGAGAGACCCAGTACTTC.

As for this clonotype: A junction end diverges from the germline sequence, so it may reflect a read error. V gene TRBV11-2 combines with J gene TRBJ1-2; D gene uncertain. CDR3 length: 8 residues. Germline CDR1 and CDR2: SGHAT and FQNNGV. The CDR3 reads CASSLVPF. The CDR3 DNA sequence: TGTGCCAGCAGCTTAGTCCCCTTC.

As regards this clonotype: A clone one base away is much larger, so this may be a read error. V and J are TRBV30 and TRBJ1-1; D not certain. The V and J ends lost 2 bases and 5 bases respectively, with 6 bases between them. This CDR3 contains 11 residues. Germline V gene lookup returns CDR1 GTSNPN and CDR2 SVGIG (reference sequence). The CDR3 here is CAWSPRTEAFF. Here the CDR3 DNA reads TGTGCCTGGAGTCCGAGAACTGAAGCTTTCTTT.

This clonotype was observed many times. The V gene is TRBV4-2, the J gene TRBJ2-5; D gene ambiguous. The CDR3 is 11 residues long. V was shortened by 1 base and J by 4 bases, with 1 base between the two germline ends. Per the germline V gene, CDR1 is LGHNA and CDR2 is YNFKEQ. Here the CDR3 DNA reads TGTGCCAGCAGCCAAGCAGAGACCCAGTACTTC. Residues: CASSQAETQYF.

This clonotype occurred many times. J is TRBJ2-1 and V is TRBV5-1, with 12 bases fitting TRBD1. Trimming cost V 5 bases and J 10 bases; bases outside gene matches: 10. The CDR3 is 15 amino acids. Germline values: CDR1 SGHRS, CDR2 YFSETQ. The DNA of the CDR3 is TGCGCCAGCAGTTTGCCGGGACAGGGGGCAGGCGAGCAGTTCTTC. It specifies CASSLPGQGAGEQFF.

The V call is TRBV11-2, the J call TRBJ2-5; 13 positions agree with TRBD2. The J call may be mistaken, given a closer DNA end match to TRBJ2-7. From germline, CDR1 is SGHAT and CDR2 FQNNGV. This CDR3 comprises 16 residues. The CDR3 here is CASSHPGLAGSYEQYF. The CDR3 DNA sequence: TGTGCCAGCAGCCACCCGGGACTAGCGGGATCCTACGAGCAGTACTTC.

This clonotype was recorded many times. V gene TRBV19 combines with J gene TRBJ2-2; D may match TRBD1 or TRBD2 (6 bases each). V gave up 6 bases and J gave up 5 bases, with 13 bases separating them. The CDR3 totals 14 residues. The germline gives CDR1 LNHDA, CDR2 SQIVND (reference sequence). The CDR3 here is CASSLGGGTGELFF. The CDR3 nucleotides read TGTGCCAGTAGCCTAGGGGGAGGAACCGGGGAGCTGTTTTTT.

This clonotype was seen at least ten times. The chain employs TRBV28 and TRBJ2-1; the match to TRBD2 covers 9 bases. The germline V gene encodes CDR1 MDHEN and CDR2 SYDVKM. This CDR3 contains 14 residues. Trimming cost V 2 bases and J 9 bases; bases outside gene matches: 5. This chain's CDR3 is CASSLAGGLGEQFF. CDR3 sequence (DNA): TGTGCCAGCAGTTTAGCGGGGGGGCTCGGTGAGCAGTTCTTC.

As for this clonotype: A much larger clone is a single base away; this may be a read error. The chain joins TRBV28 to TRBJ2-7; 7 bases match TRBD1. Germline values: CDR1 MDHEN, CDR2 SYDVKM. The CDR3 is 13 amino acids. The trim removed 6 bases at V and 13 bases at J, leaving 15 bases unmatched. The CDR3 bases are TGTGCCAGCAGCCCCCGGAGGTGGACAGGTTGCTACTTC. This gives the protein CASSPRRWTGCYF.

The V call is TRBV12-3 or TRBV12-4, the J call TRBJ1-1, with unresolved D. Trimming shortened V by 6 bases and J by 1 base, and 9 bases separated the two germline ends. CDR3 length equals 13 residues. The CDR3: CASSSNWNTEAFF. CDR3 sequence (DNA): TGTGCCAGCAGCTCCAACTGGAACACTGAAGCTTTCTTT.

In regard to this clonotype: Possible read error: a much larger clone is one base away. V gene TRBV10-2 combines with J gene TRBJ2-2; 13 bases are shared with TRBD2. The CDR3 has 15 amino acids. Per germline, CDR1 WSHSY and CDR2 SAAADI. The CDR3 reads CASRAGTSGDGELSF. DNA of the CDR3: TGCGCCAGCAGAGCCGGGACTAGCGGGGACGGGGAGCTGTCTTTT.

This clonotype was counted at least ten times. The rearrangement uses TRBV5-5 and TRBJ2-1; D is undetermined. Looked up from germline, CDR1 is SGHKS and CDR2 is YYEKEE (reference sequence). Deletions cut 4 bases from V and 6 bases from J, with 14 bases between. The CDR3 contains 14 residues. The CDR3 DNA sequence: TGTGCCAGCAGCCACACCCGATCGGGCAATGAGCAGTTCTTC. This encodes CASSHTRSGNEQFF.

The chain employs TRBV5-1 and TRBJ1-1; 11 bases line up with TRBD1. Germline V gene lookup returns CDR1 SGHRS and CDR2 YFSETQ. V gave up 3 bases and J gave up 7 bases; unmatched junction bases: 5. The CDR3 consists of 14 residues. The CDR3, as DNA: TGCGCCAGCAGCTCGGGACAGGGGGTAGGTGAAGCTTTCTTT. Protein product: CASSSGQGVGEAFF.

This clonotype has at least ten counts. The rearrangement uses TRBV5-6 and TRBJ2-5; no clear D. Trimming left V 0 bases short and J 5 bases short, with 20 bases between. CDR3 size: 17 residues. Germline-derived CDR1 and CDR2 are SGHDT and YYEEEE. The CDR3 reads CASSLVVRAASVETQYF. For the CDR3, the DNA is TGTGCCAGCAGCTTGGTTGTTAGGGCGGCGTCGGTGGAGACCCAGTACTTC.

This clonotype appeared many times. The chain has TRBV5-1 and TRBJ1-1, with a tentative D call TRBD1 (6 bases). CDR1 SGHRS and CDR2 YFSETQ come from the germline V gene. V shed 2 bases and J shed 4 bases, with 9 bases lying between them. The CDR3 is made up of 13 amino acids. The CDR3 DNA reads as TGCGCCAGCAGCTTAGGGGGGCCCACTGAAGCTTTCTTT. Residues: CASSLGGPTEAFF.

This clonotype has ten or more counts. CDR3 residues: CATSRDRTPGDNEQFF. CDR3 DNA sequence: TGTGCCACCAGCAGAGACCGGACGCCGGGGGACAATGAGCAGTTCTTC. The chain is built from TRBV15 and TRBJ2-1; tentatively, D is TRBD2 (6 bases). CDR3 length equals 16 residues. Germline V lookup: CDR1 LNHNV, CDR2 YYDKDF (reference sequence). Trimming removed 0 bases at V and 5 bases at J, with 14 bases between.

This clonotype appeared a single time. A much larger clone lies one base from this, so it may be a read error. This chain connects TRBV11-2 to TRBJ1-1; D not certain. Trimming stripped 5 bases from V and 2 bases from J, with 15 bases between. The V gene's germline CDR1 is SGHAT and CDR2 FQNNGV. This CDR3 has 15 amino acids. The CDR3 loop is CASSTPGVGNTEAFF. The CDR3 DNA reads as TGTGCCAGCAGCACACCGGGTGTAGGAAACACTGAAGCTTTCTTT.